This TCR beta chain was documented in a study of T cell repertoires in cytomegalovirus infection. Study information: Alongside well-studied HLA-B-restricted CMV epitopes, recently identified HLA-C-restricted CMV epitopes were also used. Matching HLA type and CMV infection were both indicated by public TCR beta signatures.

This clonotype was observed a few times. What it recognizes is unknown. TCRdb called the reads again in MiXCR, with one record for every CDR3 protein. The sample holds under 300,000 distinct CDR3 sequences, about 20% seen once. This CDR3 has 14 amino acids. Trimming shortened V by 5 bases and J by 7 bases, and 14 bases separated the two germline ends. Germline CDR1 and CDR2: SGHAT and FQNNGV. The specimen was cultured PBMCs, collected from culture after CMV antigen stimulation. This chain links TRBV11-2 with TRBJ1-4; D not resolved. The clonotype was recovered from a human donor in good health (CMV status not recorded). Some clones in this sample may be carry-over from other donors' samples. This CDR3 reads CASSRREGSEKLFF. The CDR3 nucleotides read TGTGCCAGCAGCCGACGGGAGGGAAGTGAAAAACTGTTTTTT.